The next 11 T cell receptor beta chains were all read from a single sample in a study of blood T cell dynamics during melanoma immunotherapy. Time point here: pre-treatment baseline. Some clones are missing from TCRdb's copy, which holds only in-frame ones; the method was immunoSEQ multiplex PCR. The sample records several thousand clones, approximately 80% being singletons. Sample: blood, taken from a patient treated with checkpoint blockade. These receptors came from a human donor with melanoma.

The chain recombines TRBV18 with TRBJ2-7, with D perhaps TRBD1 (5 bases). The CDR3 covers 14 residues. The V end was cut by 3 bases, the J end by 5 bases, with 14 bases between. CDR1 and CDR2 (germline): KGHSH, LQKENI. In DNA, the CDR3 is TGTGCCAGCTCACCGACGACAGCGAGCGACGAGCAGTACTTC. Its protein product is CASSPTTASDEQYF.

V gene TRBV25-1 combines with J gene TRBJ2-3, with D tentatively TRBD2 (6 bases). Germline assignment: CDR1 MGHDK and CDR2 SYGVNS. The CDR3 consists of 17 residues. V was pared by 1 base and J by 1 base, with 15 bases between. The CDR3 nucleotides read TGTGCCAGCAGTGAATTTAGGTTAGCGGACGGCACAGATACGCAGTATTTT. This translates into CASSEFRLADGTDTQYF.

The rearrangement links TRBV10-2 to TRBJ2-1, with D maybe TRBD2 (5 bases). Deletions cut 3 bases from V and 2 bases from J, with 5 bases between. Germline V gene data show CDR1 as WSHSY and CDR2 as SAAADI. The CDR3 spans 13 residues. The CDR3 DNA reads TGCGCCAGCAGTGACGGGACCTACAATGAGCAGTTCTTC. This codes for CASSDGTYNEQFF.

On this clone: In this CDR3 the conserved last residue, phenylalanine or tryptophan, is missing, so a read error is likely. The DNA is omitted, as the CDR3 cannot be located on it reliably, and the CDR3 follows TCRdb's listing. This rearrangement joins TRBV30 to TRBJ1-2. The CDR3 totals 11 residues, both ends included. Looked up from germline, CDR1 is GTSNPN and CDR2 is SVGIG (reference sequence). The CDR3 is CAWSEGPVSTL.

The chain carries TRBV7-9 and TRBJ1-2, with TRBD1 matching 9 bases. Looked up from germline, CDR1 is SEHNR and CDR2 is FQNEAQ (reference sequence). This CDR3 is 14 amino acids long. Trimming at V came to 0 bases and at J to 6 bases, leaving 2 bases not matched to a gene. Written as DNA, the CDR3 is TGTGCCAGCAGCTTAGCCGGGACAGGGAATGGCTACACCTTC. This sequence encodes CASSLAGTGNGYTF.

The DNA of the CDR3 is TGTGCCACCAGCAGGAAAAGAGCACTCCAAGAGACCCAGTACTTC. Its protein product is CATSRKRALQETQYF. The V call is TRBV15, the J call TRBJ2-5; D is unresolved. Germline V gene lookup returns CDR1 LNHNV and CDR2 YYDKDF (reference sequence). The CDR3 extends over 15 amino acids. Trimming removed 3 bases from V and 1 base from J, with 12 bases in between.

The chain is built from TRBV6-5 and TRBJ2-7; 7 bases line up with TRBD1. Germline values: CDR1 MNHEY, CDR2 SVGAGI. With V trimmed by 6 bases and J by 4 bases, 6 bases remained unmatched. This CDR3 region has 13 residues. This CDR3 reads CASRETGQYEQYF. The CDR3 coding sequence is TGTGCCAGCAGGGAGACAGGGCAATACGAGCAGTACTTC.

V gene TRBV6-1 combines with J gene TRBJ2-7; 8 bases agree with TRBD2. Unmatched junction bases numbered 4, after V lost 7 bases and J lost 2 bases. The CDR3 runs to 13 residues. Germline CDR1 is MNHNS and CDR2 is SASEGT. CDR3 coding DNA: TGTGCCAGCATCCCGGGGGGGACCTACGAGCAGTACTTC. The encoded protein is CASIPGGTYEQYF.

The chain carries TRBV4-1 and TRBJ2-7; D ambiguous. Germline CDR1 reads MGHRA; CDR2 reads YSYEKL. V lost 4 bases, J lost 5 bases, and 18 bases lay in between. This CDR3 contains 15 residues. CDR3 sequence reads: CASSPQLQPPHEQYF. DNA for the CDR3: TGCGCCAGCAGCCCTCAACTCCAGCCCCCCCACGAGCAGTACTTC.

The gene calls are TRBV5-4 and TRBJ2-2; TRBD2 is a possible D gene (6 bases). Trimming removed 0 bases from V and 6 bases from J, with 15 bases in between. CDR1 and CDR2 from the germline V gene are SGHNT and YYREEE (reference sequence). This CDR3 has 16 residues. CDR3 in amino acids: CASSLEGRGAPGELFF. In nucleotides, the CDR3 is TGTGCCAGCAGCTTGGAAGGACGCGGGGCTCCCGGGGAGCTGTTTTTT.

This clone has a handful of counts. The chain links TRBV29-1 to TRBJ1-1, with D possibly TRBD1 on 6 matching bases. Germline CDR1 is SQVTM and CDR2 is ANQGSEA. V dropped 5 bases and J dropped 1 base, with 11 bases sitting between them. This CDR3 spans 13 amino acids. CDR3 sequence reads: CSVLGGQNTEAFF. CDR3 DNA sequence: TGCAGCGTTCTAGGGGGACAGAACACTGAAGCTTTCTTT. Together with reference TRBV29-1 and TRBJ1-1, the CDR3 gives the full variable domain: SAVISQKPSRDICQRGTSLTIQCQVDSQVTMMFWYRQQPGQSLTLIATANQGSEATYESGFVIDKFPISRPNLTFSTLTVSNMSPEDSSIYLCSVLGGQNTEAFFGQGTRLTVV.